The TCR beta chain described here comes from a study of tumor-infiltrating lymphocytes in primary liver carcinoma. Study-wide context: Subjects consisted of male and female patients aged 30 to 69 years.

This CDR3 is 16 amino acids long. V gave up 6 bases and J gave up 0 bases, with 16 bases separating them. Germline assignment: CDR1 MNHEY and CDR2 SVGAGI. Notes on this clonotype: What it binds is not known.

Study outcomes and limitations: Tumors significantly exceeded blood in top-250-clone fraction (p = 0.039). Each sample was bulk and unsorted; consequently, CD4+ and CD8+ repertoires were not compared.

From approximately 0.5 ug of total RNA, TCR beta-specific cDNA was reverse-transcribed using a constant-region primer. Researchers made the TCR beta libraries by running three nested multiplex PCR rounds with slightly modified ARM-PCR. Use of TRBV1-TRBV30 forward primers with a C-beta reverse primer characterized the first two PCR rounds, which lasted about 9 cycles each. Each CDR3 protein is one row after TCRdb ran MiXCR on the multiplex PCR reads. Found here are 330,000 or so distinct CDR3 sequences, around three fifths of them singletons; the top ten hold 5.5% to 7%. Germline DNA was extracted too, while blood RNA derived from unsorted whole blood. No treatment had been given to the patients, who were chronically infected with HBV.

The TCR comes from a man aged 35 to 55 with primary liver carcinoma and hepatitis B virus infection. The rearrangement joins TRBV6-5 to TRBJ2-3, with D perhaps matching TRBD1 (5 bases). The sequenced material came from peripheral blood. The CDR3 DNA reads as TGTGCCAGCAGCACAGGACGGTCCCCTAGCACAGATACGCAGTATTTT. Encoded protein: CASSTGRSPSTDTQYF.